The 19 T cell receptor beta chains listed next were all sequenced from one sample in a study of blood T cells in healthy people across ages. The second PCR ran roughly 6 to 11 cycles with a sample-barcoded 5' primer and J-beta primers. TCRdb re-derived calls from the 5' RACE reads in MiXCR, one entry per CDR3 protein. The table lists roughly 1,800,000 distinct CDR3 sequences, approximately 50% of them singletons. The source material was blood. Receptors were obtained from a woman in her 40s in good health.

In DNA, the CDR3 is TGCGCCAGCAGCTTGGACCTAGCGGGGGCCTACGAGCAGTACTTC. Protein: CASSLDLAGAYEQYF. The chain has TRBV5-1 and TRBJ2-7; 10 bases align to TRBD2. Germline V gene data show CDR1 as SGHRS and CDR2 as YFSETQ. CDR3 length: 15 amino acids. Germline trimming cut 0 bases from V and 2 bases from J; bases unmatched to any gene: 2.

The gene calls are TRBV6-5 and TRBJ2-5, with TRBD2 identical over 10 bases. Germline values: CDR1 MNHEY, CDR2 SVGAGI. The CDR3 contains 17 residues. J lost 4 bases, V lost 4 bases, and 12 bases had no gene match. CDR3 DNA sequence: TGTGCCAGCAGTTGGACTCCGTCGTCTAGCGGGGGAGAGACCCAGTACTTC. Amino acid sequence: CASSWTPSSSGGETQYF.

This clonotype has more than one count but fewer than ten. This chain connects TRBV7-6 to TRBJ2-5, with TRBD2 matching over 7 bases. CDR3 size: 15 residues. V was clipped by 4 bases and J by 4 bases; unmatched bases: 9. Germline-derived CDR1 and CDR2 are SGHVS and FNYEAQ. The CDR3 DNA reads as TGTGCCAGCAGCTCATATGGAGGACTAGGAGAGACCCAGTACTTC. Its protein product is CASSSYGGLGETQYF.

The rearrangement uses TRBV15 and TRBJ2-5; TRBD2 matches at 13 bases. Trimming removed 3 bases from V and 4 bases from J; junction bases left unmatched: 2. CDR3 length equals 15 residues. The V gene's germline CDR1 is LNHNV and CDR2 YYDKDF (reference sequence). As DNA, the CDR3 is TGTGCCACCAGCAGGACTAGCGGGGGGTTAGAGACCCAGTACTTC. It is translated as CATSRTSGGLETQYF.

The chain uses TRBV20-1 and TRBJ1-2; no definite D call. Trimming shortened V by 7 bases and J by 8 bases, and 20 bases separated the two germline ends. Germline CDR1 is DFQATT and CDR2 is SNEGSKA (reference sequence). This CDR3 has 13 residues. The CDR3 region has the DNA TGCAGTGTGCCCCTCAGTACTCCTTCGGGCTACACCTTC. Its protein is CSVPLSTPSGYTF.

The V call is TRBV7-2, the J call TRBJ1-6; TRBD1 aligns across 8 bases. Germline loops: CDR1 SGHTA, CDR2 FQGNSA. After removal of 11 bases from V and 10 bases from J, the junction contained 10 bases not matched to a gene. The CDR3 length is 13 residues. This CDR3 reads CACEDRVGSPLHF. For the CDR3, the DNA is TGTGCCTGCGAGGACAGGGTCGGATCACCCCTCCACTTT.

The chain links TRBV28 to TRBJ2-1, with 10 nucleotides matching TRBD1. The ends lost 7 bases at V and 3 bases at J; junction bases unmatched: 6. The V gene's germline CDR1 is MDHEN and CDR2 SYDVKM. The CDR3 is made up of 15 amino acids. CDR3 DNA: TGTGCCAGCAACTCCCGGGACAGGGGCTACAATGAGCAGTTCTTC. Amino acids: CASNSRDRGYNEQFF.

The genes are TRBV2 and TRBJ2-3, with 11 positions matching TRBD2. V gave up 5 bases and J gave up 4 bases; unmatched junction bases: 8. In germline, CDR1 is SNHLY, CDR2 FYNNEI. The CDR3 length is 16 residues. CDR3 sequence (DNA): TGTGCCAGCAGTCATACTAGCGGGGGCGCCTCAGATACGCAGTATTTT. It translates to CASSHTSGGASDTQYF. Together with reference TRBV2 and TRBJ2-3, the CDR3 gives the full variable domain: EPEVTQTPSHQVTQMGQEVILRCVPISNHLYFYWYRQILGQKVEFLVSFYNNEISEKSEIFDDQFSVERPDGSNFTLKIRSTKLEDSAMYFCASSHTSGGASDTQYFGPGTRLTVL.

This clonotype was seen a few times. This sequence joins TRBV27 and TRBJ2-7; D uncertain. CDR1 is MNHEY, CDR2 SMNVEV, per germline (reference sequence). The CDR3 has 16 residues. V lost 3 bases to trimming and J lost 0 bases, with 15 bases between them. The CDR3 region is CASSFRRVLPSYEQYF. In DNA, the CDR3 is TGTGCCAGCAGTTTTCGGCGCGTACTTCCCTCCTACGAGCAGTACTTC.

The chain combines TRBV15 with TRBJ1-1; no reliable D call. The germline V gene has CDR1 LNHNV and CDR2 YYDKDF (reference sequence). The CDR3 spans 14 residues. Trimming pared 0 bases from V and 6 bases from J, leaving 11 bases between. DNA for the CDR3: TGTGCCACCAGCAGAGATCCTGGACGGTCTGAAGCTTTCTTT. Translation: CATSRDPGRSEAFF.

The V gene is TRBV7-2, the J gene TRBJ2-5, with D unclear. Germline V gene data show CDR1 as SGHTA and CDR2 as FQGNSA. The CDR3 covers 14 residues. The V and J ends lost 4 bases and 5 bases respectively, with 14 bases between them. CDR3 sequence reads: CASSSSWLGETQYF. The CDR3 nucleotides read TGTGCCAGCAGCTCTTCATGGCTTGGGGAGACCCAGTACTTC.

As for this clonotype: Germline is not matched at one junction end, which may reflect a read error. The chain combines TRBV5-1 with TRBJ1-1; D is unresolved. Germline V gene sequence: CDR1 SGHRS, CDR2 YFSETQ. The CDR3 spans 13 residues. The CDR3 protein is CASSSVSDTEAFF. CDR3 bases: TGCGCCAGCAGCTCGGTCTCTGACACTGAGGCTTTCTTT.

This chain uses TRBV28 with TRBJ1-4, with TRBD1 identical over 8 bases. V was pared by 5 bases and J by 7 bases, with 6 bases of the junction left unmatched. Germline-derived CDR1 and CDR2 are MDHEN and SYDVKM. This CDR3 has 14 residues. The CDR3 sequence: CASSPWDRPEKLFF. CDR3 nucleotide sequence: TGTGCCAGCAGTCCTTGGGACAGGCCTGAAAAACTGTTTTTT.

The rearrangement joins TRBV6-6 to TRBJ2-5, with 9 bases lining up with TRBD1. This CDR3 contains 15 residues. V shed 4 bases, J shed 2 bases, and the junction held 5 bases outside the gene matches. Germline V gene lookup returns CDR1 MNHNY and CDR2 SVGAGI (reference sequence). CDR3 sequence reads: CASSSNRGPQETQYF. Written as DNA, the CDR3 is TGTGCCAGCAGTTCCAACAGGGGGCCGCAAGAGACCCAGTACTTC.

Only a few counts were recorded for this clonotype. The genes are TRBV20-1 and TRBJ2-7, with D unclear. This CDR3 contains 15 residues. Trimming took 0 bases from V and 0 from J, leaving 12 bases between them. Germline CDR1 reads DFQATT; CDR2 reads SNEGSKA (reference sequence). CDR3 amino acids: CSARDSRKSSYEQYF. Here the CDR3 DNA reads TGCAGTGCTAGAGATTCCCGGAAGAGCTCCTACGAGCAGTACTTC.

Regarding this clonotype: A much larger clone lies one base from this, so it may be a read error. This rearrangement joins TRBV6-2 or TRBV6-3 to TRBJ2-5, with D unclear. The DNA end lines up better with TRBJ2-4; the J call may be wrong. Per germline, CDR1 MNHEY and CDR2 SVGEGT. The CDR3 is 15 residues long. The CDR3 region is CASTPVDADMNIQYF. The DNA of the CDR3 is TGTGCCAGCACCCCCGTGGACGCGGATATGAACATTCAGTACTTC.

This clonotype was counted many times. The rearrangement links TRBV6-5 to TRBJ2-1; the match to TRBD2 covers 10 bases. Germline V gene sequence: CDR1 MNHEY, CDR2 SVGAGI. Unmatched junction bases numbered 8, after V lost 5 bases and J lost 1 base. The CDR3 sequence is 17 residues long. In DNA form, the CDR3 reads TGTGCCAGCAGTCCCCTTAGCGGGGGGCCATCCTACAATGAGCAGTTCTTC. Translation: CASSPLSGGPSYNEQFF.

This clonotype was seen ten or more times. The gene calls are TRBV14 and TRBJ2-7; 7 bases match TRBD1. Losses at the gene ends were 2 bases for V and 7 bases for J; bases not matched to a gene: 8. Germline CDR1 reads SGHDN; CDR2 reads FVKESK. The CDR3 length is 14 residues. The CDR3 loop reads CASSQSHRGREQYF. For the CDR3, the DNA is TGTGCCAGCAGCCAAAGCCACAGGGGTCGAGAGCAGTACTTC.

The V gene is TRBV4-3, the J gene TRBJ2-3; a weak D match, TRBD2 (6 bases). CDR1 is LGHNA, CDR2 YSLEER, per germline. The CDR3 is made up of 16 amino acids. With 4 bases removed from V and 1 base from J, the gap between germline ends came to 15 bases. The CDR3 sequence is CASSPSAGSRTDTQYF. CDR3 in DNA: TGCGCCAGCAGCCCCTCGGCGGGGTCTCGCACAGATACGCAGTATTTT.